These T cell receptor beta chains were read from a single sample in a study of T-cell memory formation after mild COVID-19. From the 5' RACE reads, TCRdb called clonotypes with MiXCR, one entry per CDR3 protein. The top ten hold 25% to 35% of the sample, which has 75,000 to 90,000 distinct CDR3 sequences, 11% to 15% seen once. The sequenced sample was PBMCs or a T cell subset sorted from them (not recorded which). These receptor sequences come from an adult woman who had mild COVID-19 (a few samples of this study predate the infection). Cell type and time point are not known. Each CDR3 is given with its conserved first and last residue. A D gene is named only where the DNA matches it firmly. Size is omitted from some rows. Given values are once, few, many or a class for expanded clones.

TRBJ2-1 | TRBD2 | few | TRBV7-9 | TGTGCCAGCAGCTTGAACCCTTATTCAACTAGCGGGAGCCACAATGAGCAGTTCTTC | CASSLNPYSTSGSHNEQFF
TRBJ2-1 | . | few | TRBV10-3 | TGTGCCATCAGTGAAGAGCCCTCCTCCTACAATGAGCAGTTCTTC | CAISEEPSSYNEQFF
TRBJ2-5 | . | few | TRBV7-9 | TGTGCCAGCAGCTCAACAAAGGCCTACCAAGAGACCCAGTACTTC | CASSSTKAYQETQYF
TRBJ2-1 | . | . | TRBV15 | TGTGCCACCAGCAGAGATCACGTGGGGCCCAATGAGCAGTTCTTC | CATSRDHVGPNEQFF
TRBJ2-2 | TRBD2 | few | TRBV11-3 | TGTGCCAGCAGCCCGTGGACTAGCGGGGACACCGGGGAGCTGTTTTTT | CASSPWTSGDTGELFF
TRBJ2-7 | TRBD2 | . | TRBV7-8 | TGTGCCAGCAGCCCTCTAGCGGGAGGCTACGAGCAGTACTTC | CASSPLAGGYEQYF
TRBJ2-1 | . | few | TRBV4-1 | TGCGCCAGCAGCCTGGGACTGATGGGGTCCTACAATGAGCAGTTCTTC | CASSLGLMGSYNEQFF
TRBJ2-2 | TRBD1 | . | TRBV4-1 | TGCGCCAGCAGCCATGATGGGACAGGGATTACCGGGGAGCTGTTTTTT | CASSHDGTGITGELFF
TRBJ2-1 | . | . | TRBV7-8 | TGTGCCAGCAGCTTTCCGTCTAGAGATGAGCAGTTCTTC | CASSFPSRDEQFF
TRBJ2-1 | . | few | TRBV6-6 | TGTGCCAGCAGAGTTACGGGTCTTGATGAGCTCTTC | CASRVTGLDELF
TRBJ2-1 | TRBD1 | . | TRBV5-1 | TGCGCCAGCAGCTTGGCTTCCCCCGGGACAGACCATGAGCAGTTCTTC | CASSLASPGTDHEQFF
TRBJ2-2 | . | . | TRBV7-2 | TGTGCCAGCAGCTTAGCGGGTTGGGTAGCTAGCGTAAACACCGGGGAGCTGTTTTTT | CASSLAGWVASVNTGELFF
TRBJ2-7 | TRBD2 | . | TRBV7-9 | TGTGCCAGCAGCTCCTCGGGGGGGAGCTGGGAGCAGTACTTC | CASSSSGGSWEQYF
TRBJ2-2 | . | . | TRBV29-1 | TGCAGCGTTGAATTAAGGACTGGGACCGGGGAGCTGTTTTTT | CSVELRTGTGELFF
TRBJ2-1 | . | . | TRBV6-5 | TGTGCCAGCAGTCTAGGGGACTCTTTCTACAATGAGCAGTTCTTC | CASSLGDSFYNEQFF
TRBJ2-3 | . | . | TRBV14 | TGTGCCAGCAGCCAAGTTTTCGGACTCACAGATACGCAGTATTTT | CASSQVFGLTDTQYF
TRBJ2-2 | TRBD2 | . | TRBV27 | TGTGCCAGCAGTTTATATCCCCACCCTAGCGGGAGGGCCGCCGGGGAGCTGTTTTTT | CASSLYPHPSGRAAGELFF
TRBJ2-7 | . | . | TRBV15 | TGTGCCACCAGCAGGGGGACCGGCTACTACGAGCAGTACTTC | CATSRGTGYYEQYF
TRBJ2-3 | TRBD2 | . | TRBV7-9 | TGTGCCAGCAGCTTACCCACCCTAGCGGGGGGAACAGATACGCAGTATTTT | CASSLPTLAGGTDTQYF
TRBJ2-2 | . | few | TRBV18 | TGTGCCAGCTCACCATACAGGCCCGGGGAGCTGTTTTTT | CASSPYRPGELFF